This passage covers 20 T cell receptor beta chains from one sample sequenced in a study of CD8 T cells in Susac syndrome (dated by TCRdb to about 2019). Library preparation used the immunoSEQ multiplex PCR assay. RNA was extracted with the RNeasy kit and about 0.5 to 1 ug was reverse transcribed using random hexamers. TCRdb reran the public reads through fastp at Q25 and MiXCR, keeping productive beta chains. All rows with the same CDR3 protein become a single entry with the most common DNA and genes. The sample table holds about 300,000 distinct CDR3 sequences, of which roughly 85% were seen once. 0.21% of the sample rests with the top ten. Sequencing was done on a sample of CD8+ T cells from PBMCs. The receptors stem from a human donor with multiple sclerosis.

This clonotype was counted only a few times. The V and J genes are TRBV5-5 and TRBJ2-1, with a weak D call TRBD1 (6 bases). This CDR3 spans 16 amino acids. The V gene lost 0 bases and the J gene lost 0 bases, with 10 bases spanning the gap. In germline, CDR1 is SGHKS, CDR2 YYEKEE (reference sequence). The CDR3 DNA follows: TGTGCCAGCAGCTTGGACCAGGGGAGCTCCTACAATGAGCAGTTCTTC. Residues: CASSLDQGSSYNEQFF.

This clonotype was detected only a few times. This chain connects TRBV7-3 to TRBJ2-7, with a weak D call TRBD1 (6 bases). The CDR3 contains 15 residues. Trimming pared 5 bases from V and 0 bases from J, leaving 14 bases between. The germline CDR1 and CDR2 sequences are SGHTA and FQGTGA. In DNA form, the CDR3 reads TGTGCCAGCAGCCAGGACGCAGGGGCCTCCTACGAGCAGTACTTC. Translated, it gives CASSQDAGASYEQYF.

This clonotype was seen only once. The CDR3 coding sequence is TGTGCCAGCAGTGACTCTGCCAGTAGTAGTGAAGCTTTCTTT. The encoded protein is CASSDSASSSEAFF. V usage is TRBV6-4 and J usage is TRBJ1-1; D remains ambiguous. This CDR3 region has 14 residues. Per germline, CDR1 MRHNA and CDR2 SNTAGT. Trimming took 0 bases from V and 7 from J, leaving 12 bases between them.

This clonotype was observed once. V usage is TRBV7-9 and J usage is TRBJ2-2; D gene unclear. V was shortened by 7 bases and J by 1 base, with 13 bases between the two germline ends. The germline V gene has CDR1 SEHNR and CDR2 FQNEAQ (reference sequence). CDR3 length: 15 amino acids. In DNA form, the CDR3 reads TGTGCCAGCACCCCTCCGACATTGAACACCGGGGAGCTGTTTTTT. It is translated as CASTPPTLNTGELFF.

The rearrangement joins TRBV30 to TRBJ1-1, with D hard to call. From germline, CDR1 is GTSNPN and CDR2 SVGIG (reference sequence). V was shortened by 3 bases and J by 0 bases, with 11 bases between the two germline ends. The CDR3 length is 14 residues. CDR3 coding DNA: TGTGCCTGGAGGGAGGATGTTCTGAACACTGAAGCTTTCTTT. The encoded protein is CAWREDVLNTEAFF.

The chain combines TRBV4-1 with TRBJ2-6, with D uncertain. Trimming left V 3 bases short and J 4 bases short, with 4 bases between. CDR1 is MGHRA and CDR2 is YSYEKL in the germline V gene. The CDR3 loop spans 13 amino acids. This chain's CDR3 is CASSQYGANVLTF. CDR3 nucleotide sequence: TGCGCCAGCAGCCAGTACGGGGCCAACGTCCTGACTTTC.

CDR3 in DNA: TGTGCCAGCAGTTATTTAGGGGATGCTTTTGTTTTGGATACGCAGTATTTT. This codes for CASSYLGDAFVLDTQYF. The chain recombines TRBV6-2 or TRBV6-3 with TRBJ2-3; D perhaps matches TRBD1 (5 bases). Germline values: CDR1 MNHEY, CDR2 SVGEGT. This CDR3 region has 17 residues. Trimming left V 3 bases short and J 6 bases short, with 22 bases between.

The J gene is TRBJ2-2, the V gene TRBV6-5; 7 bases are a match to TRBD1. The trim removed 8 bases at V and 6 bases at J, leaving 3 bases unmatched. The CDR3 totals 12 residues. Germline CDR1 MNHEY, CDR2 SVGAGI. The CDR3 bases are TGTGCCAGCGGACAGGTTTCCGGGGAGCTGTTTTTT. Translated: CASGQVSGELFF.

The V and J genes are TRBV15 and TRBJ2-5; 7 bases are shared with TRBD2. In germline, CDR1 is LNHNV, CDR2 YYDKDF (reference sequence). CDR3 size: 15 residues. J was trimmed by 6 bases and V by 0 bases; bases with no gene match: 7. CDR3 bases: TGTGCCACCAGCAGAGATCGCGGGACTACAAAGACCCAGTACTTC. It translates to CATSRDRGTTKTQYF. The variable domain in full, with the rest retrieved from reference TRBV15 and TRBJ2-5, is DAMVIQNPRYQVTQFGKPVTLSCSQTLNHNVMYWYQQKSSQAPKLLFHYYDKDFNNEADTPDNFQSRRPNTSFCFLDIRSPGLGDTAMYLCATSRDRGTTKTQYFGPGTRLLVL.

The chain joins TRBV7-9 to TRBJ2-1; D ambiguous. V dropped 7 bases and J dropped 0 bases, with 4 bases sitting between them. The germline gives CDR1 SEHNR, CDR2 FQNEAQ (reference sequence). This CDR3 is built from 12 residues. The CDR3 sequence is CASTDSYNEQFF. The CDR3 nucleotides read TGTGCCAGCACGGACTCCTACAATGAGCAGTTCTTC.

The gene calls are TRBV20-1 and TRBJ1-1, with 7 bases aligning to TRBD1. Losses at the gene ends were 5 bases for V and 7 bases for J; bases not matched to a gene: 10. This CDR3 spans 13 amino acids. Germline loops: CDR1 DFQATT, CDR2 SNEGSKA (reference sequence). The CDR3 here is CSARGPGGDEAFF. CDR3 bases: TGCAGTGCTCGCGGTCCAGGGGGAGATGAAGCTTTCTTT.

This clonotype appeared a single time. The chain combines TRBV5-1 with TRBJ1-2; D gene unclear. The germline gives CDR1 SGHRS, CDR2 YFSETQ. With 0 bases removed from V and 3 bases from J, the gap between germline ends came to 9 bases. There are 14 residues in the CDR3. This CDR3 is CASSLENGYYGYTF. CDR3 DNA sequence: TGCGCCAGCAGCTTGGAAAATGGCTACTATGGCTACACCTTC.

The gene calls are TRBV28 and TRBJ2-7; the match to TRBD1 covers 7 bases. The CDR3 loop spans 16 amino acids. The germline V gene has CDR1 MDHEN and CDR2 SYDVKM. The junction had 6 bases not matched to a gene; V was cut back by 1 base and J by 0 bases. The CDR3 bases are TGTGCCAGCAGTTTATCCAGACAGGGCCTCTCCTACGAGCAGTACTTC. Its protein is CASSLSRQGLSYEQYF.

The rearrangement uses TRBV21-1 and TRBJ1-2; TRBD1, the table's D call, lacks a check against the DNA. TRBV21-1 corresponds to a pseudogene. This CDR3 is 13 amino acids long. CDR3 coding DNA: TGTGCCAGCAGCTTGATACAGGGGAAAGGCTACACCTTC. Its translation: CASSLIQGKGYTF.

The CDR3 sequence: CASSIDLASENTEAFF. The DNA for the CDR3 is TGTGCCAGTAGTATAGATCTCGCATCGGAGAACACTGAAGCTTTCTTT. This rearrangement joins TRBV19 to TRBJ1-1; no reliable D call. The germline CDR1 and CDR2 sequences are LNHDA and SQIVND (reference sequence). The CDR3 extends over 16 amino acids. V lost 0 bases and J lost 1, with 12 bases in between.

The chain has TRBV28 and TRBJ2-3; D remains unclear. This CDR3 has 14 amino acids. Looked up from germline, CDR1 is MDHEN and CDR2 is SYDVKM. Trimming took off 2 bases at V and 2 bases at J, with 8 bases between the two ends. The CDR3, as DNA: TGTGCCAGCAGTTTAACCCGTCTCACAGATACGCAGTATTTT. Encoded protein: CASSLTRLTDTQYF.

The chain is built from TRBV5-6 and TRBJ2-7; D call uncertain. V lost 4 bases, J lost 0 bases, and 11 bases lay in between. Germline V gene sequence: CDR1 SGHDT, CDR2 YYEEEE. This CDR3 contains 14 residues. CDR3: CASSPDWSSYEQYF. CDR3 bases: TGTGCCAGCAGCCCTGACTGGAGCTCCTACGAGCAGTACTTC.

The CDR3 coding sequence is TGTGCCAGCAGTTTATTAGTCCCCTGGTTGAGGGGAAGTAGGATAACTGAAGCTTTCTTT. The encoded protein is CASSLLVPWLRGSRITEAFF. The rearrangement links TRBV28 to TRBJ1-1; possibly TRBD1 for D (5 bases). Germline V CDR1 and CDR2: MDHEN, SYDVKM. The CDR3 is made up of 20 amino acids. V dropped 1 base and J dropped 5 bases, with 29 bases sitting between them.

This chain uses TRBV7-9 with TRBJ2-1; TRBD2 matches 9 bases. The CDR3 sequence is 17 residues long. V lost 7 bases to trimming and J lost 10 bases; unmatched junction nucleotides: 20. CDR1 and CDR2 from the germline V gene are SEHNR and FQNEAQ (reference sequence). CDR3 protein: CASTPTFGVAGEGEQFF. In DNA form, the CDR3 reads TGTGCCAGCACCCCCACTTTTGGGGTAGCGGGAGAGGGAGAGCAGTTCTTC.

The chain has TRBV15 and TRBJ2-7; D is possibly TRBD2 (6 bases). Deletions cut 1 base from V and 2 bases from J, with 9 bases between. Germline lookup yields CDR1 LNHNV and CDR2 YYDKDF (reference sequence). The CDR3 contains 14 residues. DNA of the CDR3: TGTGCCACCAGCAGAGGCGGGAACACCTACGAGCAGTACTTC. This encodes CATSRGGNTYEQYF.